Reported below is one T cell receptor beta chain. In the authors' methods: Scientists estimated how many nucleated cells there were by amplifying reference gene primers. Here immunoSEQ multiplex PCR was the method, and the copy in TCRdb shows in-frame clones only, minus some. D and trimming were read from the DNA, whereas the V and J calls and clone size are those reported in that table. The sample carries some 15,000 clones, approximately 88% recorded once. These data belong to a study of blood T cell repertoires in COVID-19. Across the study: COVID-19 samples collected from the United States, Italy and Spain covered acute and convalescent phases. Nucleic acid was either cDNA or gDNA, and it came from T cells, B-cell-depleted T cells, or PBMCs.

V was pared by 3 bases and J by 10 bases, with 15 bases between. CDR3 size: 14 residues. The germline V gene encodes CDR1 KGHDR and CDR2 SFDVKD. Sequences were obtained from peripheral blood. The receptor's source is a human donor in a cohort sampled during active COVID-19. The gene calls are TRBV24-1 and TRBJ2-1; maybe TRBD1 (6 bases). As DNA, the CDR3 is TGTGCCACCAGTGATAAAATACAGGGTGGGGAGCAGTTCTTC. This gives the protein CATSDKIQGGEQFF.